This entry concerns a single TCR beta chain. Antigen specificity is unknown. This sample is drawn from a study of cytomegalovirus exposure and HLA in healthy donors. Healthy bone marrow donors formed the donor group. Germline assignment: CDR1 MNHEY and CDR2 SMNVEV (reference sequence). The CDR3 covers 14 residues. The V end lost 4 bases, the J end lost 0 bases, and 4 bases lay between the germline ends. Points from the study as a whole: Prediction of most subjects' HLA-A and HLA-B alleles by TCR beta sequences was reportedly accurate. In a later analysis, an Asian-associated ancestry cluster reportedly showed fewer N-insertions than the roughly 730-donor mean. In a later analysis, TCR beta V- and J-gene trimming showed a link to a missense DCLRE1C variant.

13 Jbeta primers and 60 Vbeta primers were used for the PCR. The assay was immunoSEQ multiplex PCR, and TCRdb's table has in-frame clones only and misses some. The sample yields around 150,000 clones, 79% seen once. The rearrangement joins TRBV27 to TRBJ2-6, with D uncertain. Input material: PBMCs. The sequence came from a man in his fifties in good health and CMV-seropositive. The CDR3 region is CASSWSSGANVLTF. For the CDR3, the DNA is TGTGCCAGCAGTTGGAGCTCTGGGGCCAACGTCCTGACTTTC. Full variable domain (missing parts from reference TRBV27 and TRBJ2-6): EAQVTQNPRYLITVTGKKLTVTCSQNMNHEYMSWYRQDPGLGLRQIYYSMNVEVTDKGDVPEGYKVSRKEKRNFPLILESPSPNQTSLYFCASSWSSGANVLTFGAGSRLTVL.